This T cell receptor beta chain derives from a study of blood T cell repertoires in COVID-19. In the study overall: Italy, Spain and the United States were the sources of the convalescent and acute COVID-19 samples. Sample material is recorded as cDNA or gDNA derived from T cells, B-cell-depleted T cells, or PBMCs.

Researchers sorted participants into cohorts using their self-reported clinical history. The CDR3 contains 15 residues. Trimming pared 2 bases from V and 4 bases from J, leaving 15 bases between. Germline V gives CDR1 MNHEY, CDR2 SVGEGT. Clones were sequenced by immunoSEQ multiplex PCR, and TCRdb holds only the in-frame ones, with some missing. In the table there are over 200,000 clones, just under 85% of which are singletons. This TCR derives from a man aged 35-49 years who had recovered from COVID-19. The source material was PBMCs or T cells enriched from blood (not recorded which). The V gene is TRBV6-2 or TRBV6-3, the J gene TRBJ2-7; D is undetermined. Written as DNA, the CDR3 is TGTGCCAGCAGTTACAGAACTCTGCTGAGGTACGAGCAGTACTTC. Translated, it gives CASSYRTLLRYEQYF.